This T cell receptor beta chain was observed in a study of blood T cell repertoires in COVID-19. The CDR3 sequence is 15 residues long. V lost 4 bases to trimming and J lost 5 bases, with 15 bases between them. Germline CDR1 SEHNR, CDR2 FQNEAQ (reference sequence). Sequencing used immunoSEQ multiplex PCR; TCRdb keeps in-frame clones, though not all of them. The sample includes nearly 300,000 clones, about 91% of them seen just once. The clonotype was recovered from a woman aged 25 to 39 who had recovered from COVID-19. Sequenced input: peripheral blood. The rearrangement joins TRBV7-9 to TRBJ1-5, with D possibly being TRBD1 (5 bases). The CDR3 reads CASSSIGGSDQPQHF. The CDR3 region has the DNA TGTGCCAGCAGCTCCATCGGGGGATCGGATCAGCCCCAGCATTTT.